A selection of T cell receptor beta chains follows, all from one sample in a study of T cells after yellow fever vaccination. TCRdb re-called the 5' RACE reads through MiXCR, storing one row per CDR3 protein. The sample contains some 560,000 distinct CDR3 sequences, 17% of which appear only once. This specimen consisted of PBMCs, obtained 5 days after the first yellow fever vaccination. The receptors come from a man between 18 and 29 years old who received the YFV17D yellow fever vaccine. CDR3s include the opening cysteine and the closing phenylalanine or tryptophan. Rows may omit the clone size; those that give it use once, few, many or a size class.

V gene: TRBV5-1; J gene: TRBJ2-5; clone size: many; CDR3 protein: CASNNWEGETQYF
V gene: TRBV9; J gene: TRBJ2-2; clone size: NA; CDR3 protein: CASSVADWLNTGELFF
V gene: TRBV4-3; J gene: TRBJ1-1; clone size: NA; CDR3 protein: CASSHLQGSGYTEAFF
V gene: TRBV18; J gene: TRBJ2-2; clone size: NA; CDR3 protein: CASSPLGSNTGELFF
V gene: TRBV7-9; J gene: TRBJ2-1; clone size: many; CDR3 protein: CASSGRGDNEQFF
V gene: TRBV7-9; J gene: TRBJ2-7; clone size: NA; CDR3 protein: CASSLDGATSGSYEQYF
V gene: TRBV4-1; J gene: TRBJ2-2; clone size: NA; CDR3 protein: CASRETGGRELFF
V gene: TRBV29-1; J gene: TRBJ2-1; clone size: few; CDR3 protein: CSVVPGYNEQFF
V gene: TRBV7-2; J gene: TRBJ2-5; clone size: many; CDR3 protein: CASSLVREETQYF
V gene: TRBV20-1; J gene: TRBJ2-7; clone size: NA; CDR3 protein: CSARAQGGPYEQYF
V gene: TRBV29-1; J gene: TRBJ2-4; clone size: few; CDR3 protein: CSVSGHLAKNIQYF
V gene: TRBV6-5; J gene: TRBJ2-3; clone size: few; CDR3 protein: CASSYQGPDTQYF
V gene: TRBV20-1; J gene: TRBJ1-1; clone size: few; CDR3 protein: CSARDRRGWNTEAFF
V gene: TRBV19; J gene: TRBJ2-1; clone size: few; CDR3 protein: CASSIELPGNEQFF
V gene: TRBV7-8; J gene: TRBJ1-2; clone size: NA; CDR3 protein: CASSLRGNGYTF
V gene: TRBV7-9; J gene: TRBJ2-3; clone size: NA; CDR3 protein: CASRPRAQSVDTQYF
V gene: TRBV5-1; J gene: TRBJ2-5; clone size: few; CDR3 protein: CASSLVRVQETQYF
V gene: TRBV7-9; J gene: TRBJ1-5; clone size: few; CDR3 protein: CASSLGAVYSNQPQHF
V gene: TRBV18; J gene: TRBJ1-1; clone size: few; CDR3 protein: CASSPQLGNMNTEAFF
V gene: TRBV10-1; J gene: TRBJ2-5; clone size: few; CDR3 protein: CASSESSNQETQYF